The clone carrying this T cell receptor beta chain was recorded many times. This sample was included in a study of T cells in Graves' hyperthyroidism and ophthalmopathy. TCR beta CDR3 regions were amplified from RNA. Primed by the HTBI set, a first-round RT-PCR was run on the TCR CDR3. Each CDR3 protein is one row after TCRdb ran MiXCR on the multiplex PCR reads. This table holds roughly 600,000 distinct CDR3 sequences, roughly 15% found once. Germline trimming cut 5 bases from V and 2 bases from J; bases unmatched to any gene: 10. Germline-derived CDR1 and CDR2 are SGHTA and FQGNSA. The CDR3 consists of 16 residues.

The material sequenced was blood. This receptor was taken from a woman aged 45-65 years with Graves' ophthalmopathy. This chain uses TRBV7-2 with TRBJ2-3; TRBD2 matches at 7 bases. The CDR3 DNA sequence: TGTGCCAGCAGCCGTTCGGGGGGAGAGCTCACAGATACGCAGTATTTT. It yields the protein CASSRSGGELTDTQYF.